Listed below are T cell receptor beta chains from one sample, sequenced in a study of T cells in narcolepsy. The protocol was immunoSEQ multiplex PCR, while the TCRdb copy is restricted to in-frame clones and leaves out a portion. The repertoire holds roughly 30,000 clones, with 79% as singletons. Input material: memory (CD45RA-) CD4+ T cells from blood. These receptors came from a human donor in good health. CDR3s include the opening cysteine and the closing phenylalanine or tryptophan. A D gene is named only where the DNA matches it firmly. Clone size is not always given. Where it is, it says once, few, many or a class for expanded clones.

J	D	size	V	DNA	CDR3
TRBJ2-1	TRBD2	-	TRBV5-6	TGTGCCAGCAGCTTGGGGCTAGCGGGCAACAATGAGCAGTTCTTC	CASSLGLAGNNEQFF
TRBJ2-7	TRBD2	-	TRBV6-1	TGTGCCAGCAGTATCGAACTAGCGGGAGCGGGGGAGCAGTACTTC	CASSIELAGAGEQYF
TRBJ1-3	-	-	TRBV18	TGTGCCAGCTCACCACAGGGGCCTGGAAACACCATATATTTT	CASSPQGPGNTIYF
TRBJ1-3	-	once	TRBV29-1	TGCAGCGTTGAAGATCAGGTTCACTCTGGAAACACCATATATTTT	CSVEDQVHSGNTIYF
TRBJ1-1	TRBD1	-	TRBV5-1	TGCGCCAGCAGCTTTTCTGGGACAGTGAACACTGAAGCTTTCTTT	CASSFSGTVNTEAFF
TRBJ2-7	TRBD2	-	TRBV11-3	TGTGCCAGCAGCTTAGATTTCGGGGTTAGCGGGAGCGGCGAGCAGTACTTC	CASSLDFGVSGSGEQYF
TRBJ2-1	TRBD2	-	TRBV5-1	TGCGCCAGCAGCCCGAAATCCGGGACTAGCGGATACAATGAGCAGTTCTTC	CASSPKSGTSGYNEQFF
TRBJ1-1	-	-	TRBV27	TGTGCCAGCAGTCCGCGGAACAAAGGGAAGAAAGCTTTCTTT	CASSPRNKGKKAFF
TRBJ2-2	TRBD1	-	TRBV6-4	TGTGCCAGCAGTGCCCCGTCCGGGACAGGAAGAGGCGGGGAGCTGTTTTTT	CASSAPSGTGRGGELFF
TRBJ2-4	-	-	TRBV19	TGTGCCAGTAGTGAGGGGCGTGGGACAAACATTCAGTACTTC	CASSEGRGTNIQYF
TRBJ1-3	-	-	TRBV11-3	TGTGCCAACCGGGACGAACACATTCGGCAGCCTGGAAACACCATATATTTT	CANRDEHIRQPGNTIYF
TRBJ2-1	-	few	TRBV21-1	TGTGCCAGCAGCAAAGCGGGTACCCAGGGCAAAGGGCAGTTCTTC	CASSKAGTQGKGQFF
TRBJ2-3	-	-	TRBV14	TGTGCCAGCAGCTCGATCGGGAGAGATACGCAGTATTTT	CASSSIGRDTQYF
TRBJ2-3	-	-	TRBV25-1	TGTGCCAGCAGTGGAGGGTCAGTGGGCACAGATACGCAGTATTTT	CASSGGSVGTDTQYF
TRBJ2-1	TRBD2	-	TRBV5-4	TGTGCCAGCAGCTTGGCCCTAGCGGGAGCTGGGGAGCAGTTCTTC	CASSLALAGAGEQFF
TRBJ2-2	-	-	TRBV30	TGTGCCTGGAGTAATCTAAGAGCCGGGGAGCTGTTTTTT	CAWSNLRAGELFF
TRBJ2-5	-	-	TRBV11-2	TGTGCCAGCAGCTTGGGGCAGCAAGAGACCCAGTACTTC	CASSLGQQETQYF
TRBJ2-1	TRBD2	-	TRBV7-2	TGTGCCAGCAGCTTAGGGATTTCTAGCGGGAGAAGTAATGAGCAGTTCTTC	CASSLGISSGRSNEQFF
TRBJ1-5	-	-	TRBV6-1	TGTGCCAGCAGTGAAGACAGGGCCTGGGGACAGCCCCAGCATTTT	CASSEDRAWGQPQHF
TRBJ1-2	-	-	TRBV6-5	TGTGCCAGCAGTCCCCTATCCGGGTATAACTATGGCTACACCTTC	CASSPLSGYNYGYTF
TRBJ2-7	TRBD1	-	TRBV30	TGTGCCTGGAGCAGGGGGAGCTCCTACGAGCAGTACTTC	CAWSRGSSYEQYF
TRBJ2-3	-	once	TRBV2	TGTGCCAGCAAGGTGTCTGATACGCAGTATTTT	CASKVSDTQYF
TRBJ1-3	-	-	TRBV7-9	TGTGCCAGCACTGTCGACGGAAACTCTGGAAACACCATATATTTT	CASTVDGNSGNTIYF
TRBJ1-1	-	-	TRBV29-1	TGCAGCGTCCTAGGCCGGTTGGAGTGGAACACTGAAGCTTTCTTT	CSVLGRLEWNTEAFF
TRBJ2-1	-	-	TRBV7-2	TGTGCCAGCAGCCTCCTCCGGGGCAATGAGCAGTTCTTC	CASSLLRGNEQFF